The rows below give T cell receptor beta chains drawn from one sample of a study of identical twins. TCRdb fed the 5' RACE reads into MiXCR, producing one record per CDR3 protein. The table includes roughly 470,000 distinct CDR3 sequences, roughly 13% detected once. The sample was also reused in another study, on yellow fever vaccine responses in identical twins.

The sequencing sample was made of CD4+ T cells sorted from blood. These receptor sequences come from a woman under 30 in good health. Both conserved end residues are part of each CDR3. A D gene is named only where the DNA matches it firmly. Clone size is stated in some rows and not others, as once, few, many or a class when expanded.

clone size	J gene	V gene	D gene	CDR3 protein	CDR3 DNA
.	TRBJ2-3	TRBV25-1	.	CASSEERSGTDTQYF	TGTGCCAGCAGTGAAGAAAGGTCAGGCACAGATACGCAGTATTTT
many	TRBJ2-2	TRBV7-9	TRBD1	CASSYGRQGAITGELFF	TGTGCCAGCAGCTACGGACGACAGGGGGCGATAACCGGGGAGCTGTTTTTT
.	TRBJ2-2	TRBV15	.	CATSRVASNTGELFF	TGTGCCACCAGCAGAGTTGCTTCGAACACCGGGGAGCTGTTTTTT
many	TRBJ2-3	TRBV20-1	.	CSASGRDGPTDTQYF	TGCAGTGCTAGTGGCCGGGACGGACCCACAGATACGCAGTATTTT
few	TRBJ1-4	TRBV5-1	.	CASSVQGWIEEKLFF	TGCGCCAGCAGCGTACAGGGATGGATTGAGGAAAAACTGTTTTTT
few	TRBJ2-5	TRBV30	.	CAWAVGRGETQYF	TGTGCCTGGGCCGTGGGGCGAGGTGAGACCCAGTACTTC
many	TRBJ2-7	TRBV6-2/TRBV6-3	TRBD1	CASRMGQGTYEQYF	TGTGCCAGCAGGATGGGACAGGGGACCTACGAGCAGTACTTC
few	TRBJ2-7	TRBV5-1	TRBD2	CASSLFTGRRTSGNYEQYF	TGCGCCAGCAGCTTGTTTACAGGCCGACGGACTAGCGGGAACTACGAGCAGTACTTC
few	TRBJ2-7	TRBV20-1	.	CSARRWGASSYEQYF	TGCAGTGCTCGACGATGGGGGGCTAGCTCCTACGAGCAGTACTTC
few	TRBJ1-1	TRBV6-5	.	CASSSSGGANTEAFF	TGTGCCAGCAGTTCGAGCGGGGGAGCGAACACTGAAGCTTTCTTT
.	TRBJ2-7	TRBV18	TRBD2	CASSPASGFYEQYF	TGTGCCAGCTCACCTGCTAGCGGGTTCTACGAGCAGTACTTC
.	TRBJ2-3	TRBV20-1	TRBD1	CSARSDRGYTDTQYF	TGCAGTGCTAGATCGGACAGGGGTTACACAGATACGCAGTATTTT
many	TRBJ1-5	TRBV4-3	.	CASSQVRDGLRPQHF	TGCGCCAGCAGCCAAGTCAGGGACGGCTTAAGGCCCCAGCATTTT
few	TRBJ2-2	TRBV29-1	.	CSVGQGAIGELFF	TGCAGCGTTGGTCAAGGGGCCATCGGGGAGCTGTTTTTT
few	TRBJ2-7	TRBV20-1	.	CSAEDSRGSYEQYF	TGCAGTGCGGAGGACAGCCGAGGGTCCTACGAGCAGTACTTC
.	TRBJ2-3	TRBV7-8	TRBD1	CASSTWTGSTDTQYF	TGTGCCAGCAGCACCTGGACAGGGAGCACAGATACGCAGTATTTT
many	TRBJ2-3	TRBV29-1	.	CSVEVWGGTDTQYF	TGCAGCGTTGAAGTGTGGGGCGGCACAGATACGCAGTATTTT
few	TRBJ2-3	TRBV5-1	.	CASSSGAGATDTQYF	TGCGCCAGCAGCTCGGGTGCGGGGGCCACAGATACGCAGTATTTT
few	TRBJ2-7	TRBV6-5	TRBD2	CASSFPGLAYEQYF	TGTGCCAGCAGTTTCCCGGGACTAGCGTACGAGCAGTACTTC
few	TRBJ2-6	TRBV28	.	CASSSANVLTF	TGTGCCAGCAGTTCGGCCAACGTCCTGACTTTC
.	TRBJ2-7	TRBV5-5	TRBD1	CASSLTGTAVLYEQYF	TGTGCCAGCAGCTTGACCGGGACAGCCGTCCTCTACGAGCAGTACTTC
many	TRBJ2-7	TRBV29-1	.	CSVEEAGRNYEQYF	TGCAGCGTTGAAGAGGCAGGGAGAAACTACGAGCAGTACTTC
.	TRBJ2-5	TRBV9	TRBD2	CASSVEAQRGGRETQYF	TGTGCCAGCAGCGTAGAAGCCCAGCGGGGGGGCAGAGAGACCCAGTACTTC
.	TRBJ2-3	TRBV4-3	.	CASSQDSPGADTQYF	TGCGCCAGCAGCCAAGATAGCCCGGGGGCAGATACGCAGTATTTT
few	TRBJ2-2	TRBV9	.	CASSVGGGSTGELFF	TGTGCCAGCAGCGTAGGTGGGGGGAGCACCGGGGAGCTGTTTTTT
.	TRBJ1-1	TRBV5-1	.	CASSLARDNTEAFF	TGCGCCAGCAGCTTGGCCAGAGACAACACTGAAGCTTTCTTT
.	TRBJ1-1	TRBV19	TRBD1	CASSSPAGTGGGNTEAFF	TGTGCCAGTAGTAGCCCAGCCGGGACAGGGGGCGGTAACACTGAAGCTTTCTTT
.	TRBJ1-4	TRBV15	.	CATSLERGTEEKLFF	TGTGCCACCAGTCTCGAGCGGGGGACGGAGGAAAAACTGTTTTTT
many	TRBJ2-3	TRBV10-3	TRBD2	CAISGRGEDTQYF	TGTGCCATCAGTGGCCGGGGGGAGGATACGCAGTATTTT
few	TRBJ2-3	TRBV7-2	.	CASSPGSQYTQYF	TGTGCCAGCAGCCCCGGCAGCCAATATACGCAGTATTTT
.	TRBJ2-1	TRBV4-1	TRBD2	CASSQDWGGSFNEQFF	TGCGCCAGCAGCCAAGATTGGGGGGGAAGTTTCAATGAGCAGTTCTTC
few	TRBJ2-7	TRBV19	.	CASSTISGEGYEQYF	TGTGCCAGTAGTACGATTAGCGGAGAAGGCTACGAGCAGTACTTC
.	TRBJ2-7	TRBV6-6	TRBD2	CASSMASGYEQYF	TGTGCCAGCAGCATGGCTAGCGGCTACGAGCAGTACTTC
.	TRBJ2-1	TRBV7-6	.	CASSSRGGDEQFF	TGTGCCAGCAGCTCTCGCGGGGGCGATGAGCAGTTCTTC
once	TRBJ2-7	TRBV11-2	.	CASSPTVGGYEQYF	TGTGCCAGCAGCCCGACTGTTGGGGGCTACGAGCAGTACTTC
.	TRBJ2-2	TRBV3-1	.	CASSLALEEEELFF	TGTGCCAGCAGCCTTGCCCTAGAAGAGGAGGAGCTGTTTTTT
many	TRBJ2-7	TRBV6-5	TRBD2	CASSYSLRLADYEQYF	TGTGCCAGCAGTTACTCGTTGCGACTAGCGGATTACGAGCAGTACTTC
.	TRBJ2-3	TRBV6-2/TRBV6-3	.	CASRGTSTDTQYF	TGTGCCAGCAGGGGAACTAGCACAGATACGCAGTATTTT
.	TRBJ1-5	TRBV15	.	CATSRAGLNQPQHF	TGTGCCACCAGCAGAGCGGGGCTCAATCAGCCCCAGCATTTT
few	TRBJ1-2	TRBV30	TRBD1	CAWSRQGHYGYTF	TGTGCCTGGAGTAGACAGGGACACTATGGCTACACCTTC
few	TRBJ2-1	TRBV5-1	TRBD1	CASSLSGQGAHEQFF	TGCGCCAGCAGCTTGTCCGGACAGGGGGCACATGAGCAGTTCTTC
.	TRBJ1-5	TRBV20-1	.	CSARVDTNQPQHF	TGCAGTGCTAGAGTCGACACTAATCAGCCCCAGCATTTT
.	TRBJ2-4	TRBV28	TRBD1	CASSFVGQDGNIQYF	TGTGCCAGCAGTTTCGTGGGACAGGATGGAAACATTCAGTACTTC
few	TRBJ1-1	TRBV5-1	.	CASTTVGNTEAFF	TGCGCCAGCACCACGGTTGGTAACACTGAAGCTTTCTTT
.	TRBJ2-7	TRBV28	.	CASSPLGARSYEQYF	TGTGCCAGCAGTCCCTTGGGTGCCCGCTCCTACGAGCAGTACTTC
few	TRBJ2-3	TRBV11-2	TRBD2	CASSLVISGGASTDTQYF	TGTGCCAGCAGCTTAGTAATTAGCGGGGGAGCTAGCACAGATACGCAGTATTTT
few	TRBJ2-2	TRBV6-1	.	CATRNTNTGELFF	TGTGCCACCAGAAACACGAACACCGGGGAGCTGTTTTTT
few	TRBJ1-1	TRBV20-1	.	CSARMTVQNTEAFF	TGCAGTGCTAGAATGACGGTACAGAACACTGAAGCTTTCTTT
.	TRBJ2-7	TRBV28	.	CASSSPSRGPYEQYF	TGTGCCAGCAGTTCCCCCTCGAGGGGCCCCTACGAGCAGTACTTC
.	TRBJ2-5	TRBV4-1	.	CASSQTGNRETQYF	TGCGCCAGCAGCCAGACGGGGAATCGAGAGACCCAGTACTTC
.	TRBJ2-2	TRBV27	TRBD2	CASSQRGLAGAILPNTGELFF	TGTGCCAGCAGTCAGAGGGGACTAGCGGGGGCCATACTACCAAACACCGGGGAGCTGTTTTTT
.	TRBJ2-2	TRBV29-1	TRBD1	CSGTGSNTGELFF	TGCAGCGGGACAGGGTCGAACACCGGGGAGCTGTTTTTT
.	TRBJ2-4	TRBV28	.	CASSLGGPTPGPYF	TGTGCCAGCAGTTTAGGCGGACCTACCCCGGGACCGTACTTC
.	TRBJ1-6	TRBV6-5	.	CASSSAGEGHNSPLHF	TGTGCCAGCAGTTCGGCCGGAGAGGGGCATAATTCACCCCTCCACTTT
many	TRBJ2-5	TRBV12-3/TRBV12-4	.	CASRGTGLGETQYF	TGTGCCAGCAGGGGAACAGGGTTGGGGGAGACCCAGTACTTC
.	TRBJ2-3	TRBV20-1	TRBD2	CSARDLAGGTDTQYF	TGCAGTGCTAGAGATCTGGCGGGGGGCACAGATACGCAGTATTTT
.	TRBJ1-2	TRBV11-2	.	CASSLEGTHYGYTF	TGTGCCAGCAGCTTAGAGGGCACTCACTATGGCTACACCTTC
.	TRBJ2-3	TRBV18	TRBD2	CASSPLSGRWEDTQYF	TGTGCCAGCTCACCTCTTAGCGGGAGGTGGGAAGATACGCAGTATTTT
many	TRBJ2-7	TRBV28	TRBD1	CASSSEGQGLYEQYF	TGTGCCAGCAGTTCCGAAGGACAGGGCCTCTACGAGCAGTACTTC
.	TRBJ2-1	TRBV10-3	TRBD2	CATGSGRWESNEQFF	TGTGCCACGGGTAGCGGGAGGTGGGAGTCCAATGAGCAGTTCTTC